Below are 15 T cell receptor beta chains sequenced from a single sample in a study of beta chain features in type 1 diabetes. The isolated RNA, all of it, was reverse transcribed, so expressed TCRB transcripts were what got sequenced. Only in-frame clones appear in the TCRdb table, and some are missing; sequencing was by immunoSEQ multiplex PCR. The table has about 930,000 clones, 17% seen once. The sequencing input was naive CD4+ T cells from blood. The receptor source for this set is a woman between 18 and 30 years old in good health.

As DNA, the CDR3 is TGTGCCAGCAGTTCCTTCACTCTCCGCGGGGAGCTGTTTTTT. Its protein is CASSSFTLRGELFF. The J gene is TRBJ2-2, the V gene TRBV6-5; no clear D gene. This CDR3 contains 14 residues. Trimming took 4 bases from V and 7 from J, leaving 13 bases between them. Germline V lookup: CDR1 MNHEY, CDR2 SVGAGI.

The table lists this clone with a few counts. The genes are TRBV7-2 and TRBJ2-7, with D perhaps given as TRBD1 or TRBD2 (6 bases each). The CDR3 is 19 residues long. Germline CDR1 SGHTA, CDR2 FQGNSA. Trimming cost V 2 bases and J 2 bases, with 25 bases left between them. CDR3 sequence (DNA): TGTGCCAGCAGCTTACGACAGGTGGGGGGTGGGCTACCGACCTACGAGCAGTACTTC. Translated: CASSLRQVGGGLPTYEQYF.

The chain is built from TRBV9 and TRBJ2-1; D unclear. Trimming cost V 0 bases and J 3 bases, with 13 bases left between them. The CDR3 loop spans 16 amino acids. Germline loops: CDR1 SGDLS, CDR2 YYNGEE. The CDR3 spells CASSVEGVTNYNEQFF. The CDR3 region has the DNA TGTGCCAGCAGCGTAGAAGGAGTAACCAACTACAATGAGCAGTTCTTC.

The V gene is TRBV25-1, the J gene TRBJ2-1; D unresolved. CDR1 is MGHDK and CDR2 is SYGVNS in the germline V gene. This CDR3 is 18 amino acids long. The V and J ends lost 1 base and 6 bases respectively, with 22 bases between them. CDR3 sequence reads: CASSEFTTSRARANEQFF. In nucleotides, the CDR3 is TGTGCCAGCAGTGAATTTACCACATCCAGAGCTCGGGCCAATGAGCAGTTCTTC.

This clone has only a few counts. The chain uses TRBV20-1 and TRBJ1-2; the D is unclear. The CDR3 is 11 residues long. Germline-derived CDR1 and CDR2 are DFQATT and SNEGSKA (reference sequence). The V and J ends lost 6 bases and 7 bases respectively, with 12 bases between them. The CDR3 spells CSAKGFAGYTF. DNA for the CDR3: TGCAGTGCCAAGGGTTTCGCTGGCTACACCTTC.

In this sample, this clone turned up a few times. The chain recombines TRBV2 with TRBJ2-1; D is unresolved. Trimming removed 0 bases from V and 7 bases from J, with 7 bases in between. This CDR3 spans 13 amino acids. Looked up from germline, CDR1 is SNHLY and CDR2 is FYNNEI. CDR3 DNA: TGTGCCAGCAGTGAAGCGCGGTCGAATGAGCAGTTCTTC. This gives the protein CASSEARSNEQFF.

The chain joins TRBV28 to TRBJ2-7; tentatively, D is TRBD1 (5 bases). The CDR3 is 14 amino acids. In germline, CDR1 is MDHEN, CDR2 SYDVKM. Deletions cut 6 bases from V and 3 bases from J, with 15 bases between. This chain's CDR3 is CASSVQDGIYEQYF. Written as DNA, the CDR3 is TGTGCCAGCAGCGTACAGGACGGAATCTACGAGCAGTACTTC.

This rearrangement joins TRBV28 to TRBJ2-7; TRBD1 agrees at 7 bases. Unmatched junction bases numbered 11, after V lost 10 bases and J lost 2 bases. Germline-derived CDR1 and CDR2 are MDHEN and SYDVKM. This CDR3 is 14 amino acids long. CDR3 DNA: TGTGCCACCACGGTTAGACAGGGTGCCTACGAGCAGTACTTC. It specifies CATTVRQGAYEQYF.

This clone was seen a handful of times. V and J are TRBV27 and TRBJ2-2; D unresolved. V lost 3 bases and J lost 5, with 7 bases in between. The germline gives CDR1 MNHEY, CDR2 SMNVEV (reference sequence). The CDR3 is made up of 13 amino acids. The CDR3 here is CASSFQRTGELFF. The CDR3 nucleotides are TGTGCCAGCAGTTTCCAGCGAACCGGGGAGCTGTTTTTT.

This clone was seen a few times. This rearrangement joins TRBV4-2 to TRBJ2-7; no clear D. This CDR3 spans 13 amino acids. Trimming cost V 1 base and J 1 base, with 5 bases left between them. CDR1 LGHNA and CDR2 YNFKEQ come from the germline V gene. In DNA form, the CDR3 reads TGTGCCAGCAGCCAAGCAAGATCCTACGAGCAGTACTTC. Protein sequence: CASSQARSYEQYF.

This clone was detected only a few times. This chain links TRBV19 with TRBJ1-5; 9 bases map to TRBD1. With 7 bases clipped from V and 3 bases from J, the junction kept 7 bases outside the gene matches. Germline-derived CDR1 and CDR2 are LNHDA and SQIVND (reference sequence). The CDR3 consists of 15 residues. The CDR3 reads CASIPGDRVNQPQHF. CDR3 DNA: TGTGCCAGTATCCCAGGGGACAGGGTCAATCAGCCCCAGCATTTT.

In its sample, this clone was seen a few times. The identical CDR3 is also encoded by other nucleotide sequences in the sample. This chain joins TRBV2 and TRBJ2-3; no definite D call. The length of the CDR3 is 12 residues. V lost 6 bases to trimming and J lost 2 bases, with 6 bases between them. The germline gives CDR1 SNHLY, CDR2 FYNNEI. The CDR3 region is CASRDNTDTQYF. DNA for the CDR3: TGTGCCAGCAGAGACAACACAGATACGCAGTATTTT.

The CDR3 DNA reads as TGTGCCAGCACCGGCCGTGCTAGCGGAGAGACCCAGTACTTC. Translation gives CASTGRASGETQYF. This chain joins TRBV28 and TRBJ2-5; TRBD2 matches at 7 bases. The CDR3 totals 14 residues. V lost 7 bases to trimming and J lost 4 bases; unmatched junction nucleotides: 9. Germline assignment: CDR1 MDHEN and CDR2 SYDVKM.

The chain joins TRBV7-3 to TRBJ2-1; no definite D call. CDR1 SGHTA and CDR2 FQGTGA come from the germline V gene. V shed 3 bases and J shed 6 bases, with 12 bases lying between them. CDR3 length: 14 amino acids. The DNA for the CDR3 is TGTGCCAGCAGCTTTTCGACCGGGTCCAATGAGCAGTTCTTC. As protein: CASSFSTGSNEQFF.

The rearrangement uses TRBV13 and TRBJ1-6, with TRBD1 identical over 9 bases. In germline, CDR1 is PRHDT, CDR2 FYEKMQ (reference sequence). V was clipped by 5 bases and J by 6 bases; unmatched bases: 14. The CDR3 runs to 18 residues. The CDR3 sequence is CASSRSQGTGFFNSPLHF. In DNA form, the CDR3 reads TGTGCCAGCAGCCGGTCCCAGGGGACAGGGTTTTTTAATTCACCCCTCCACTTT.